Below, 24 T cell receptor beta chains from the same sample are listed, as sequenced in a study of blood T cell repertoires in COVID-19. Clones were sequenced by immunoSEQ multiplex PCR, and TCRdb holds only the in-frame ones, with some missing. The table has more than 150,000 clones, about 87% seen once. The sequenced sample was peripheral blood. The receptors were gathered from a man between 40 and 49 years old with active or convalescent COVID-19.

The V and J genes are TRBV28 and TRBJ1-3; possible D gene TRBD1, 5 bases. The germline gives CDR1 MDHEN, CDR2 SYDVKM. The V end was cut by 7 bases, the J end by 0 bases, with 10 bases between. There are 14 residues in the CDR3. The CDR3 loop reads CASNGHISGNTIYF. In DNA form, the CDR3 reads TGTGCCAGCAACGGACACATCTCTGGAAACACCATATATTTT.

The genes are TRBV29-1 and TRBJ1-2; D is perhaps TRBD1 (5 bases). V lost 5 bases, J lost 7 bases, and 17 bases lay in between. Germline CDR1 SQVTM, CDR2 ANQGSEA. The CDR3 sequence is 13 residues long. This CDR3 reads CSVQRGGSVGYTF. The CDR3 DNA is TGCAGCGTTCAAAGGGGAGGGAGTGTTGGCTACACCTTC.

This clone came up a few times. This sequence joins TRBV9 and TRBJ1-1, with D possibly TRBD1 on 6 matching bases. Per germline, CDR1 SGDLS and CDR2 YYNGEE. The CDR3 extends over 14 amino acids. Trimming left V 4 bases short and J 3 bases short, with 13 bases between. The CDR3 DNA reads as TGTGCCAGCAGCCCCGGGGGGGCGGACACTGAAGCTTTCTTT. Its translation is CASSPGGADTEAFF.

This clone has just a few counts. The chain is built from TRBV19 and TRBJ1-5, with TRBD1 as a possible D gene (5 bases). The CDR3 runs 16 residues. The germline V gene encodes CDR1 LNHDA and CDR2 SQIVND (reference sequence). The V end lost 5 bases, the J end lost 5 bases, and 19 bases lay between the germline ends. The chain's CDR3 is CASSFRPVSGDQPQHF. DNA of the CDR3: TGTGCCAGTAGTTTCCGACCCGTCTCGGGGGATCAGCCCCAGCATTTT.

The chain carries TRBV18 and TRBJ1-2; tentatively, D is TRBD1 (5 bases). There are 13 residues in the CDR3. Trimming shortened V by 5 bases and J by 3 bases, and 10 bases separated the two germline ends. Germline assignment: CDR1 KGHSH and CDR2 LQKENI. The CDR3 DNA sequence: TGTGCCAGCTCAACTGGACAAGACTATGGCTACACCTTC. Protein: CASSTGQDYGYTF.

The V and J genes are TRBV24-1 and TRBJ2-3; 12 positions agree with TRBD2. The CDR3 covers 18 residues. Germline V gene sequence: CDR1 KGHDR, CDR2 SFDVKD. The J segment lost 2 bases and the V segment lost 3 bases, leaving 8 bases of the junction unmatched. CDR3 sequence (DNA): TGTGCCACCAGTGATAGTCTAGCGGGGGGGAAATACACAGATACGCAGTATTTT. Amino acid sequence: CATSDSLAGGKYTDTQYF.

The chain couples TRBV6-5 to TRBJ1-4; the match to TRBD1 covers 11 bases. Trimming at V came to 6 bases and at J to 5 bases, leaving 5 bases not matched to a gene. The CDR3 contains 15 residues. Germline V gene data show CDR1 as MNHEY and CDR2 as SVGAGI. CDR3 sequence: CASRKDRGRNEKLFF. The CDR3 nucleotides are TGTGCCAGCAGGAAGGACAGGGGGCGAAATGAAAAACTGTTTTTT.

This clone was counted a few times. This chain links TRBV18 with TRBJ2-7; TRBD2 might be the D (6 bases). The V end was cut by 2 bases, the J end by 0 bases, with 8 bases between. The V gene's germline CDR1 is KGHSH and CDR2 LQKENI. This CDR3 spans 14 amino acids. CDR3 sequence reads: CASSPAGTSYEQYF. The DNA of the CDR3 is TGTGCCAGCTCACCAGCGGGGACCTCCTACGAGCAGTACTTC.

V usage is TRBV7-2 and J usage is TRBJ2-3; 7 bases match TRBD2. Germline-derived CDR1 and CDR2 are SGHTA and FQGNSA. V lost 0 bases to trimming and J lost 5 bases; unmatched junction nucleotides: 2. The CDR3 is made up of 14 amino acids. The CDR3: CASSLAGGLDTQYF. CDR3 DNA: TGTGCCAGCAGCTTAGCGGGGGGGTTAGATACGCAGTATTTT.

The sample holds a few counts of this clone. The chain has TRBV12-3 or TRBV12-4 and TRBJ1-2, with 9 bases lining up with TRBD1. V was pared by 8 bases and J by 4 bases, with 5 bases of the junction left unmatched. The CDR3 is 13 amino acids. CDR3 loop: CASATGGGYGYTF. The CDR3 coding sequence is TGTGCCAGCGCAACAGGGGGCGGCTATGGCTACACCTTC.

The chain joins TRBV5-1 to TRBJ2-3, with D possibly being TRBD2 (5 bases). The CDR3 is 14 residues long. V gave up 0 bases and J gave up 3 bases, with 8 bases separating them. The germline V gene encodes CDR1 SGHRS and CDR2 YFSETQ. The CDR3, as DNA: TGCGCCAGCAGCTTGGCCCTAGCTACAGATACGCAGTATTTT. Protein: CASSLALATDTQYF.

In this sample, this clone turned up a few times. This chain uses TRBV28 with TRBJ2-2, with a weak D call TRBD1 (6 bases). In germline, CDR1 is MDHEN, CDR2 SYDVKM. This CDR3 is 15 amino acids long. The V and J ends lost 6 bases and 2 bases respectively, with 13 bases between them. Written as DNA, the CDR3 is TGTGCCAGCAGCCCCATCGGGACAAACACCGGGGAGCTGTTTTTT. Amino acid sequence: CASSPIGTNTGELFF.

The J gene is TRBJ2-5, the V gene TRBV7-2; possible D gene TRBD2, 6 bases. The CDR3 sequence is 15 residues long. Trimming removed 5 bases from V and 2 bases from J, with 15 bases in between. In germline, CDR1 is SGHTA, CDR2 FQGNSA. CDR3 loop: CASSPRTGVQETQYF. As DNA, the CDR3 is TGTGCCAGCAGCCCCCGGACGGGAGTGCAAGAGACCCAGTACTTC. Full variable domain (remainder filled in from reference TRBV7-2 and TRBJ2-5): GAGVSQSPSNKVTEKGKDVELRCDPISGHTALYWYRQSLGQGLEFLIYFQGNSAPDKSGLPSDRFSAERTGGSVSTLTIQRTQQEDSAVYLCASSPRTGVQETQYFGPGTRLLVL.

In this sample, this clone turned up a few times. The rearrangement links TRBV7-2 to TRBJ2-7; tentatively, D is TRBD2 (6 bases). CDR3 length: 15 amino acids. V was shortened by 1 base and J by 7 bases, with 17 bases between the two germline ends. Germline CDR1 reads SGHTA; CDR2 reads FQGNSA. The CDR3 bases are TGTGCCAGCAGCTTAGAATGGGGAGGCTTGTGGGAGCAGTACTTC. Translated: CASSLEWGGLWEQYF.

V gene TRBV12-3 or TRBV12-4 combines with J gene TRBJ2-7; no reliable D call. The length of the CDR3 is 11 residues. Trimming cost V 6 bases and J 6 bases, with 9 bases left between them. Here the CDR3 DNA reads TGTGCCAGCAGCGAGGATACCGAGCAGTACTTC. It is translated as CASSEDTEQYF.

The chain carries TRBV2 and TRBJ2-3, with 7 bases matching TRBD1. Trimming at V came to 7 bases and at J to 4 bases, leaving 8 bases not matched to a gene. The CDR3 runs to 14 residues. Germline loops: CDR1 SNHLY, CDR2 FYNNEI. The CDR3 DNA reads TGTGCCAGCAATAGACAGGGATCGCCAGATACGCAGTATTTT. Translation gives CASNRQGSPDTQYF.

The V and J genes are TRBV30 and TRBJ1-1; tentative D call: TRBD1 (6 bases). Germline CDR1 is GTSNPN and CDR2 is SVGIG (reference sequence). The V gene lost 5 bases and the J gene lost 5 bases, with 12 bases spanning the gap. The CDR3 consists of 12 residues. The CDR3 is CAWGQGQTEAFF. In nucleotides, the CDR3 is TGTGCCTGGGGCCAGGGGCAGACTGAAGCTTTCTTT. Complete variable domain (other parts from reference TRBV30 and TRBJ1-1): SQTIHQWPATLVQPVGSPLSLECTVEGTSNPNLYWYRQAAGRGLQLLFYSVGIGQISSEVPQNLSASRPQDRQFILSSKKLLLSDSGFYLCAWGQGQTEAFFGQGTRLTVV.

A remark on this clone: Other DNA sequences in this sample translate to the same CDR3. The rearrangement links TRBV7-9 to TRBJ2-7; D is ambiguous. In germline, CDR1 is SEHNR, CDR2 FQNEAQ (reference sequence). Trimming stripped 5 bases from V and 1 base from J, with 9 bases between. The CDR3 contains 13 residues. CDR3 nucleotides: TGTGCCAGCAGCCAAGACTCGTCCTACGAGCAGTACTTC. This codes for CASSQDSSYEQYF.

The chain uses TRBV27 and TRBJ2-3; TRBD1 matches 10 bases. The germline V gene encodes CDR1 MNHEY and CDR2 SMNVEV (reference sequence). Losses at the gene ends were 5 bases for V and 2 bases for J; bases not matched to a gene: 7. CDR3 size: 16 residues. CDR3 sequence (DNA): TGTGCCAGCAGTATCGCGACAGGGGGCGCCACAGATACGCAGTATTTT. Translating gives CASSIATGGATDTQYF.

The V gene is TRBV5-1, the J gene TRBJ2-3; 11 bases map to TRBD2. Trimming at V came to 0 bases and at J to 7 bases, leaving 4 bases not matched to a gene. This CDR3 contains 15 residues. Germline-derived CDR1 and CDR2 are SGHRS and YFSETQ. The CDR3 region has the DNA TGCGCCAGCAGCTTGGCTAGCGGGGGGTTAAATACGCAGTATTTT. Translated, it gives CASSLASGGLNTQYF.

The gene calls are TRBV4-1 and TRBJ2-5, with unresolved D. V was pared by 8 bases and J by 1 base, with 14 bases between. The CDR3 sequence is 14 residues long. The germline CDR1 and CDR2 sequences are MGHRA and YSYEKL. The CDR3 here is CASGKTEVQETQYF. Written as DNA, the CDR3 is TGCGCCAGCGGAAAAACAGAAGTCCAAGAGACCCAGTACTTC.

The CDR3: CASSYGGSTQPQHF. The CDR3 DNA sequence: TGTGCCAGCAGTTATGGGGGGAGTACTCAGCCCCAGCATTTT. This chain connects TRBV6-5 to TRBJ1-5; D may be TRBD1 (5 bases). Germline-derived CDR1 and CDR2 are MNHEY and SVGAGI. V lost 3 bases and J lost 6, with 12 bases in between. The CDR3 is 14 residues long.

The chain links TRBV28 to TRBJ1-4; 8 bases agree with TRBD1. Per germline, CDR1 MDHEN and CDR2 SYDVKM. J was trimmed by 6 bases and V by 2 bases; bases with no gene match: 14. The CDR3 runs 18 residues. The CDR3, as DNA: TGTGCCAGCAGTTTACGCAGGGGGCGCTTTGGCCGGCATGAAAAACTGTTTTTT. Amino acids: CASSLRRGRFGRHEKLFF.

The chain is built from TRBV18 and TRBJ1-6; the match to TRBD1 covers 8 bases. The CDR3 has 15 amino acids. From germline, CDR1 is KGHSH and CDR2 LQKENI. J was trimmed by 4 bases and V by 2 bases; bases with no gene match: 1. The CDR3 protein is CASSPRTGYNSPLHF. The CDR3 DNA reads TGTGCCAGCTCACCAAGGACAGGGTATAATTCACCCCTCCACTTT.